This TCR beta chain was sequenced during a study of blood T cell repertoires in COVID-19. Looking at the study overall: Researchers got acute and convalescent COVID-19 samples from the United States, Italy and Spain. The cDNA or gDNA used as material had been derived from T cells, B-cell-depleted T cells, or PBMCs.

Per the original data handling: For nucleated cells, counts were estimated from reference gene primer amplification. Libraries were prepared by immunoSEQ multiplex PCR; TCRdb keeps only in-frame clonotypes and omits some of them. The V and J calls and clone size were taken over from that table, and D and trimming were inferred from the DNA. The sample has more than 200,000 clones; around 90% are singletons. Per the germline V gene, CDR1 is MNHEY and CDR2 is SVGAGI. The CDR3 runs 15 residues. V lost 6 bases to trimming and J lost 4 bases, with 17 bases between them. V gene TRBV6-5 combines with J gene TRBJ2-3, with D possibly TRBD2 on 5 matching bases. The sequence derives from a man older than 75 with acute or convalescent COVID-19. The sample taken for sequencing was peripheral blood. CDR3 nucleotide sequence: TGTGCCAGCAGGAGGGATGACACCGCGGCAGATACGCAGTATTTT. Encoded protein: CASRRDDTAADTQYF.